This entry lists 21 T cell receptor beta chains sequenced from one sample in a study of blood T cell repertoires in COVID-19. Sequenced by immunoSEQ multiplex PCR; TCRdb stores in-frame clones only, minus some. This table holds more than 300,000 clones, roughly nine tenths found once. The sequencing input was peripheral blood. The origin of the receptors is a man aged 18-30 years who had recovered from COVID-19.

A word on this clone: No DNA is shown, since the ends of the CDR3 on it are uncertain; the CDR3 is the one TCRdb lists. The chain links TRBV10-1 to TRBJ2-4; the DNA was not compared with TRBD2, the D call given in the table. Germline V gives CDR1 WNHNN, CDR2 SYGVQD (reference sequence). Ends included, the CDR3 has 13 residues. CDR3 amino acids: CASSTSGEDIQYF.

V gene TRBV2 combines with J gene TRBJ1-5; 7 nucleotides align to TRBD1. CDR1 and CDR2 from the germline V gene are SNHLY and FYNNEI. The CDR3 is made up of 15 amino acids. The V segment lost 7 bases and the J segment 4 bases; nucleotides outside the gene matches: 10. The CDR3 loop reads CASTPGGSPNQPQHF. The CDR3 DNA is TGTGCCAGCACCCCAGGGGGGTCACCGAATCAGCCCCAGCATTTT.

The rearrangement joins TRBV7-3 to TRBJ1-5; D call uncertain. V dropped 1 base and J dropped 3 bases, with 16 bases sitting between them. Germline V gives CDR1 SGHTA, CDR2 FQGTGA. The CDR3 totals 17 residues. In nucleotides, the CDR3 is TGTGCCAGCAGCTTAAAGCCCACCAGGTGCGCCAATCAGCCCCAGCATTTT. Its translation is CASSLKPTRCANQPQHF. The complete variable domain, with remaining parts taken from reference TRBV7-3 and TRBJ1-5, reads GAGVSQTPSNKVTEKGKYVELRCDPISGHTALYWYRQSLGQGPEFLIYFQGTGAADDSGLPNDRFFAVRPEGSVSTLKIQRTERGDSAVYLCASSLKPTRCANQPQHFGDGTRLSIL.

This chain joins TRBV12-3 or TRBV12-4 and TRBJ2-5; the D gene is possibly TRBD2 (5 bases). This CDR3 is 13 amino acids long. Trimming left V 4 bases short and J 0 bases short, with 6 bases between. CDR3 loop: CASSYSDQETQYF. Here the CDR3 DNA reads TGTGCCAGCAGTTATAGCGACCAAGAGACCCAGTACTTC.

The chain couples TRBV27 to TRBJ2-3; 10 positions agree with TRBD2. Germline CDR1 and CDR2: MNHEY and SMNVEV (reference sequence). The ends lost 5 bases at V and 3 bases at J; junction bases unmatched: 2. There are 14 residues in the CDR3. In DNA, the CDR3 is TGTGCCAGCAGTCTAGCGGGGGCGACAGATACGCAGTATTTT. As protein: CASSLAGATDTQYF.

The chain links TRBV7-6 to TRBJ2-1; tentatively, D is TRBD2 (5 bases). Germline CDR1 reads SGHVS; CDR2 reads FNYEAQ. V lost 1 base and J lost 6, with 13 bases in between. This CDR3 spans 15 amino acids. Here the CDR3 DNA reads TGTGCCAGCAGCTTAGAGGCGGAAGGAGGCAATGAGCAGTTCTTC. Translated: CASSLEAEGGNEQFF.

This clone was detected only once. V usage is TRBV6-6 and J usage is TRBJ2-3, with TRBD1 matching 7 bases. The CDR3 sequence is 15 residues long. V shed 6 bases and J 4 bases; nucleotides not matched to a gene: 10. CDR1 and CDR2 (germline): MNHNY, SVGAGI (reference sequence). As DNA, the CDR3 is TGTGCCAGCAGACCCGACAGGGACAAGGCAGATACGCAGTATTTT. Translation: CASRPDRDKADTQYF.

The J gene is TRBJ2-3, the V gene TRBV9, with 7 nucleotides matching TRBD2. The CDR3 is made up of 15 amino acids. The trim removed 3 bases at V and 2 bases at J, leaving 6 bases unmatched. Germline V gene lookup returns CDR1 SGDLS and CDR2 YYNGEE. CDR3 residues: CASSGERGNTDTQYF. Written as DNA, the CDR3 is TGTGCCAGCAGCGGCGAGCGGGGAAACACAGATACGCAGTATTTT.

This sequence joins TRBV6-2 or TRBV6-3 and TRBJ1-4; 8 bases agree with TRBD1. The CDR3 consists of 16 residues. V trimming: 4 bases; J trimming: 8 bases; junction bases outside the gene matches: 12. Germline V gene lookup returns CDR1 MNHEY and CDR2 SVGEGT. The CDR3 nucleotides are TGTGCCAGCAGTTCCATCCGGACAGGGATGGAGGAAAAACTGTTTTTT. Amino acids: CASSSIRTGMEEKLFF.

The chain links TRBV6-5 to TRBJ2-1; D might be TRBD2 (5 bases). Per germline, CDR1 MNHEY and CDR2 SVGAGI. V was pared by 5 bases and J by 1 base, with 12 bases between. The CDR3 is made up of 15 amino acids. DNA of the CDR3: TGTGCCAGCAGTCCCACTAGTTTTTCCTACAATGAGCAGTTCTTC. Amino acid sequence: CASSPTSFSYNEQFF.

J is TRBJ2-3 and V is TRBV18, with 7 positions matching TRBD1. V lost 2 bases, J lost 1 base, and 3 bases stayed unmatched. The V gene's germline CDR1 is KGHSH and CDR2 LQKENI. The CDR3 totals 15 residues. CDR3 region: CASSPWDSRTDTQYF. Here the CDR3 DNA reads TGTGCCAGCTCACCATGGGACAGCCGCACAGATACGCAGTATTTT.

V and J are TRBV7-9 and TRBJ1-1; possibly TRBD1 for D (6 bases). The germline gives CDR1 SEHNR, CDR2 FQNEAQ (reference sequence). This CDR3 region has 16 residues. Trimming stripped 4 bases from V and 1 base from J, with 16 bases between. CDR3 region: CASSSIVGAKNTEAFF. The CDR3 nucleotides are TGTGCCAGCAGCTCAATTGTGGGGGCGAAGAACACTGAAGCTTTCTTT.

In its sample, this clone was seen once. CDR3 DNA: TGTGCCAGCACTCCCGCGACGACGGGAAGATACGAGCAGTACTTC. Translating it yields CASTPATTGRYEQYF. The chain recombines TRBV11-2 with TRBJ2-7, with TRBD2 as a possible D gene (5 bases). The V gene lost 7 bases and the J gene lost 4 bases, with 20 bases spanning the gap. The germline V gene has CDR1 SGHAT and CDR2 FQNNGV. This CDR3 has 15 amino acids.

This clone was detected a few times. The V and J genes are TRBV14 and TRBJ1-1; D not certain. CDR1 SGHDN and CDR2 FVKESK come from the germline V gene. The V end lost 5 bases, the J end lost 0 bases, and 10 bases lay between the germline ends. CDR3 length: 14 amino acids. CDR3 sequence reads: CASSSIPMNTEAFF. The CDR3, as DNA: TGTGCCAGCAGCTCTATTCCCATGAACACTGAAGCTTTCTTT. Looking up the rest from reference TRBV14 and TRBJ1-1 gives the full variable domain: EAGVTQFPSHSVIEKGQTVTLRCDPISGHDNLYWYRRVMGKEIKFLLHFVKESKQDESGMPNNRFLAERTGGTYSTLKVQPAELEDSGVYFCASSSIPMNTEAFFGQGTRLTVV.

The chain uses TRBV5-4 and TRBJ2-3; 11 nucleotides agree with TRBD2. The germline V gene encodes CDR1 SGHNT and CDR2 YYREEE (reference sequence). The CDR3 sequence is 15 residues long. With 4 bases clipped from V and 3 bases from J, the junction kept 4 bases outside the gene matches. Here the CDR3 DNA reads TGTGCCAGCAGCATGGGACTAGCGGAAACAGATACGCAGTATTTT. Protein: CASSMGLAETDTQYF.

Of note for this clone: Other DNA sequences in this sample translate to the same CDR3. The V call is TRBV25-1, the J call TRBJ1-1, with no clear D. Germline CDR1 MGHDK, CDR2 SYGVNS. This CDR3 is 11 amino acids long. V lost 6 bases and J lost 1, with 3 bases in between. The CDR3 here is CASSRNTEAFF. CDR3 nucleotides: TGTGCCAGCAGCAGGAACACTGAAGCTTTCTTT.

This chain joins TRBV4-3 and TRBJ2-7; 8 bases map to TRBD2. The CDR3 spans 18 residues. The germline gives CDR1 LGHNA, CDR2 YSLEER. Trimming cost V 0 bases and J 2 bases; bases outside gene matches: 12. The CDR3: CASSQDYGGSGGAYEQYF. As DNA, the CDR3 is TGCGCCAGCAGCCAAGATTATGGTGGGAGCGGGGGTGCCTACGAGCAGTACTTC.

The rearrangement joins TRBV20-1 to TRBJ1-3; D perhaps matches TRBD1 (6 bases). V was shortened by 3 bases and J by 0 bases, with 15 bases between the two germline ends. Germline V gene data show CDR1 as DFQATT and CDR2 as SNEGSKA (reference sequence). This CDR3 is 16 amino acids long. CDR3 in amino acids: CSASNWGRGSGNTIYF. CDR3 sequence (DNA): TGCAGTGCTAGTAATTGGGGCAGGGGCTCTGGAAACACCATATATTTT.

This chain joins TRBV7-2 and TRBJ2-7, with D possibly TRBD2 on 5 matching bases. Germline CDR1 and CDR2: SGHTA and FQGNSA. There are 13 residues in the CDR3. V was clipped by 1 base and J by 7 bases, with 11 bases between them. CDR3 sequence: CASSLGERREQYF. The CDR3 DNA reads TGTGCCAGCAGCTTAGGGGAGAGAAGGGAGCAGTACTTC.

The rearrangement links TRBV4-1 to TRBJ1-5; D not certain. Germline CDR1 and CDR2: MGHRA and YSYEKL. The CDR3 has 16 residues. V was pared by 4 bases and J by 0 bases, with 13 bases between. The CDR3 coding sequence is TGCGCCAGCAGCCTGGAGGGATCCTATAGCAATCAGCCCCAGCATTTT. Protein: CASSLEGSYSNQPQHF.

The rearrangement links TRBV6-1 to TRBJ1-2; 7 bases are a match to TRBD1. The CDR3 runs to 12 residues. Trimming took 2 bases from V and 9 from J; bases not matched to a gene: 3. Germline loops: CDR1 MNHNS, CDR2 SASEGT. The CDR3 nucleotides are TGTGCCAGCAGTGAAAACAGGGGAAGCTACACCTTC. This sequence encodes CASSENRGSYTF.